These 25 T cell receptor beta chains share one sample of origin, sequenced in a study of T cells after yellow fever vaccination. TCRdb analysed the 5' RACE reads with MiXCR anew, one entry per CDR3 protein. The sample consists of 100,000 to 150,000 distinct CDR3 sequences, 13% to 15% of them appearing once. The starting material was CD8+ T cells sorted from PBMCs, obtained 5 days after the yellow fever booster vaccination. These receptor sequences come from a young man who received the YFV17D yellow fever vaccine.

The chain recombines TRBV11-2 with TRBJ2-5, with D perhaps matching TRBD1 or TRBD2 (5 bases each). The CDR3 consists of 15 residues. Germline CDR1 SGHAT, CDR2 FQNNGV. Trimming shortened V by 5 bases and J by 5 bases, and 18 bases separated the two germline ends. The CDR3 loop reads CASSLGTDYLETQYF. The CDR3 bases are TGTGCCAGCAGCCTAGGGACGGATTACCTGGAGACCCAGTACTTC.

The chain uses TRBV29-1 and TRBJ1-2; D is undetermined. Looked up from germline, CDR1 is SQVTM and CDR2 is ANQGSEA. The length of the CDR3 is 12 residues. Trimming took off 3 bases at V and 1 base at J, with 6 bases between the two ends. In DNA, the CDR3 is TGCAGCGTTGAGGACCTTAACTATGGCTACACCTTC. As protein: CSVEDLNYGYTF.

CDR3 sequence (DNA): TGTGCCAGCAGCCGGGACAGGGCTTACACAGATACGCAGTATTTT. It translates to CASSRDRAYTDTQYF. The rearrangement links TRBV5-5 to TRBJ2-3; the match to TRBD1 covers 9 bases. Germline V gene data show CDR1 as SGHKS and CDR2 as YYEKEE (reference sequence). The CDR3 loop spans 15 amino acids. V lost 4 bases to trimming and J lost 2 bases; unmatched junction nucleotides: 5.

DNA for the CDR3: TGTGCCAGCAGCTTAGGGGGTGACATTCAGTACTTC. Its translation: CASSLGGDIQYF. V and J are TRBV7-2 and TRBJ2-4; D not resolved. The CDR3 runs 12 residues. The germline V gene has CDR1 SGHTA and CDR2 FQGNSA. Trimming stripped 1 base from V and 8 bases from J, with 6 bases between.

This chain connects TRBV27 to TRBJ2-7; 13 positions agree with TRBD2. The CDR3 has 16 residues. V shed 3 bases and J 3 bases; nucleotides not matched to a gene: 5. Germline CDR1 MNHEY, CDR2 SMNVEV (reference sequence). The CDR3 is CASSFMGLAGYYEQYF. DNA for the CDR3: TGTGCCAGCAGTTTCATGGGACTAGCGGGGTACTACGAGCAGTACTTC.

V gene TRBV5-1 combines with J gene TRBJ2-1, with TRBD2 matching over 7 bases. Trimming took 4 bases from V and 10 from J; bases not matched to a gene: 20. Germline assignment: CDR1 SGHRS and CDR2 YFSETQ. The CDR3 is made up of 17 amino acids. The CDR3, as DNA: TGCGCCAGCAGCCCTCCCTTAAGGCTAGCGGCGAGGACGGAGCAGTTCTTC. The encoded protein is CASSPPLRLAARTEQFF.

This chain uses TRBV12-3 or TRBV12-4 with TRBJ2-2, with 10 bases fitting TRBD2. The CDR3 covers 17 residues. Trimming removed 5 bases from V and 1 base from J; junction bases left unmatched: 7. CDR3 coding DNA: TGTGCCAGCAGTCCCGCCGGACTAGCGGAGAACACCGGGGAGCTGTTTTTT. It is translated as CASSPAGLAENTGELFF.

V gene TRBV25-1 combines with J gene TRBJ1-2; 9 bases map to TRBD1. With V trimmed by 7 bases and J by 4 bases, 1 base remained unmatched. CDR1 and CDR2 from the germline V gene are MGHDK and SYGVNS. This CDR3 region has 12 residues. The chain's CDR3 is CASKGQGYGYTF. Written as DNA, the CDR3 is TGTGCCAGCAAGGGACAGGGCTATGGCTACACCTTC.

The genes are TRBV7-8 and TRBJ1-1; D unresolved. The CDR3 loop spans 16 amino acids. Germline CDR1 reads SGHVS; CDR2 reads FQNEAQ. The germline V and J ends were trimmed by 5 bases and 6 bases, with 22 bases remaining between them. The CDR3 DNA is TGTGCCAGCAGCCCCCGATATAACAGTAAAGAGGCTGAAGCTTTCTTT. It translates to CASSPRYNSKEAEAFF. The full variable domain, rest sourced from reference TRBV7-8 and TRBJ1-1, is GAGVSQSPRYKVAKRGQDVALRCDPISGHVSLFWYQQALGQGPEFLTYFQNEAQLDKSGLPSDRFFAERPEGSVSTLKIQRTQQEDSAVYLCASSPRYNSKEAEAFFGQGTRLTVV.

V and J are TRBV27 and TRBJ2-7; TRBD1 agrees at 8 bases. The germline V gene encodes CDR1 MNHEY and CDR2 SMNVEV (reference sequence). The junction had 5 bases not matched to a gene; V was cut back by 5 bases and J by 2 bases. CDR3 length: 14 amino acids. The DNA for the CDR3 is TGTGCCAGCAGTCTTACGGGACAGGCCTACGAGCAGTACTTC. It yields the protein CASSLTGQAYEQYF.

This clonotype has more than one count but fewer than ten. The chain combines TRBV12-3 or TRBV12-4 with TRBJ2-5; 8 bases line up with TRBD2. With V trimmed by 7 bases and J by 0 bases, 4 bases remained unmatched. The CDR3 covers 14 residues. CDR3 nucleotides: TGTGCCAGCACGCGGGGGGACTACCAAGAGACCCAGTACTTC. Amino acid sequence: CASTRGDYQETQYF.

The chain has TRBV7-9 and TRBJ2-3, with a possible D match to TRBD1 (6 bases). The CDR3 is 15 residues long. Per germline, CDR1 SEHNR and CDR2 FQNEAQ (reference sequence). The V and J ends lost 0 bases and 0 bases respectively, with 7 bases between them. DNA for the CDR3: TGTGCCAGCAGCTTAGCTCAGGGGAGCACAGATACGCAGTATTTT. Translation: CASSLAQGSTDTQYF.

In this sample, this clonotype turned up a few times. The chain combines TRBV24-1 with TRBJ2-1; D gene ambiguous. The germline CDR1 and CDR2 sequences are KGHDR and SFDVKD. The V gene lost 4 bases and the J gene lost 6 bases, with 15 bases spanning the gap. The CDR3 has 15 residues. For the CDR3, the DNA is TGTGCCACCAGTGAGTCCGGGCCGGACCCCAATGAGCAGTTCTTC. This translates into CATSESGPDPNEQFF.

There are a few counts of this clonotype. The V call is TRBV5-4, the J call TRBJ2-5; the match to TRBD2 covers 9 bases. The J segment lost 0 bases and the V segment lost 1 base, leaving 7 bases of the junction unmatched. CDR3 length equals 17 residues. The germline V gene encodes CDR1 SGHNT and CDR2 YYREEE (reference sequence). The CDR3 region has the DNA TGTGCCAGCAGCTTGAGAGGTGCGGGGGGGTACCAAGAGACCCAGTACTTC. The encoded protein is CASSLRGAGGYQETQYF.

This chain connects TRBV11-2 to TRBJ1-3; D uncertain. CDR3 length: 15 residues. Germline CDR1 and CDR2: SGHAT and FQNNGV. Trimming took 5 bases from V and 1 from J, leaving 12 bases between them. CDR3 protein: CASSIGLISGNTIYF. CDR3 sequence (DNA): TGTGCCAGCAGCATCGGACTGATTTCTGGAAACACCATATATTTT.

This clonotype was found many times. The V and J genes are TRBV11-1 and TRBJ1-1; D is unclear. The germline CDR1 and CDR2 sequences are SGHAT and FQDESV (reference sequence). Trimming pared 1 base from V and 4 bases from J, leaving 7 bases between. This CDR3 has 13 amino acids. The CDR3 loop reads CASSLEGSTEAFF. The CDR3 nucleotides read TGTGCCAGCAGCTTAGAGGGTAGCACTGAAGCTTTCTTT.

The rearrangement links TRBV4-3 to TRBJ1-1, with a tentative D call TRBD1 (5 bases). Germline CDR1 is LGHNA and CDR2 is YSLEER. The V and J ends lost 4 bases and 7 bases respectively, with 13 bases between them. This CDR3 contains 13 residues. In DNA form, the CDR3 reads TGCGCCAGCAGCCTAGGGACGGAAAATGAAGCTTTCTTT. Translated, it gives CASSLGTENEAFF.

The J gene is TRBJ2-7, the V gene TRBV7-2; D possibly corresponds to TRBD1 (5 bases). V was trimmed by 5 bases and J by 0 bases, leaving 14 bases between them. In germline, CDR1 is SGHTA, CDR2 FQGNSA. This CDR3 comprises 15 residues. CDR3 loop: CASSPVSRVSYEQYF. The CDR3 DNA sequence: TGTGCCAGCAGCCCAGTTTCCAGGGTCTCCTACGAGCAGTACTTC.

The chain is built from TRBV7-9 and TRBJ2-7; perhaps TRBD1 as D (6 bases). In germline, CDR1 is SEHNR, CDR2 FQNEAQ (reference sequence). Trimming stripped 6 bases from V and 1 base from J, with 10 bases between. The CDR3 length is 13 residues. CDR3 sequence reads: CASSSDRSYEQYV. CDR3 sequence (DNA): TGTGCCAGCAGTTCGGACAGATCCTACGAGCAGTACGTC.

This clonotype was observed at least ten times. CDR3 loop: CSAIGESSYNEQFF. The CDR3 DNA reads TGCAGTGCTATCGGGGAGAGCTCCTACAATGAGCAGTTCTTC. The chain carries TRBV20-1 and TRBJ2-1, with D possibly being TRBD2 (5 bases). The V gene's germline CDR1 is DFQATT and CDR2 SNEGSKA (reference sequence). The CDR3 runs to 14 residues. Trimming shortened V by 4 bases and J by 0 bases, and 10 bases separated the two germline ends.

The table lists this clonotype with a few counts. The chain links TRBV11-2 to TRBJ2-5, with TRBD2 matching over 7 bases. The germline V gene encodes CDR1 SGHAT and CDR2 FQNNGV. CDR3 length equals 16 residues. The trim removed 0 bases at V and 0 bases at J, leaving 4 bases unmatched. The CDR3 sequence: CASSLEGLLNQETQYF. The DNA for the CDR3 is TGTGCCAGCAGCTTAGAGGGACTACTAAACCAAGAGACCCAGTACTTC.

This clonotype came up many times. The gene calls are TRBV6-4 and TRBJ2-2; the D is unclear. Trimming left V 0 bases short and J 4 bases short, with 3 bases between. Germline lookup yields CDR1 MRHNA and CDR2 SNTAGT. The CDR3 has 13 residues. The CDR3 reads CASSDSSTGELFF. The CDR3 bases are TGTGCCAGCAGTGACTCTAGCACCGGGGAGCTGTTTTTT.

This chain links TRBV29-1 with TRBJ2-1; maybe TRBD1 (6 bases). Per the germline V gene, CDR1 is SQVTM and CDR2 is ANQGSEA. This CDR3 has 12 amino acids. Trimming shortened V by 3 bases and J by 4 bases, and 7 bases separated the two germline ends. The chain's CDR3 is CSVDQGYNEQFF. CDR3 DNA: TGCAGCGTTGACCAGGGGTACAATGAGCAGTTCTTC.

This clonotype was detected only a few times. CDR3 residues: CATSAGGRSDEQFF. The CDR3 DNA reads as TGTGCCACCAGTGCCGGGGGCCGGTCCGATGAGCAGTTCTTC. This chain links TRBV24-1 with TRBJ2-1, with D tentatively TRBD1 or TRBD2 (6 bases each). Germline V lookup: CDR1 KGHDR, CDR2 SFDVKD. The ends were cut back, 5 bases at V and 8 bases at J, with 15 bases in the middle. CDR3 length: 14 residues.

This clonotype was picked up a small number of times. The rearrangement joins TRBV6-2 or TRBV6-3 to TRBJ1-5; D gene ambiguous. Trimming removed 7 bases at V and 0 bases at J, with 7 bases between. Germline V gene data show CDR1 as MNHEY and CDR2 as SVGEGT. The CDR3 is 13 amino acids. CDR3 DNA: TGTGCCAGCAAAGGAACTAGCAATCAGCCCCAGCATTTT. Translation gives CASKGTSNQPQHF.